This T cell receptor (delta chain) originates from a study of γδ T cells in repeated Plasmodium falciparum infection. Study at large: The natural-infection arm compared Malian children under seasonal malaria with matched Australian children. General observations from the study: Many TCRgamma sequences overlapped between individuals in stable Vgamma9/Vdelta2+ repertoires. Waves of new clonotype selection appeared after repeated controlled infections in Vdelta2-negative, largely Vdelta1+, gammadelta T cells.

This clone was observed a handful of times. The antigen is not known. For this DNA, TCRdb reports the protein of a much larger clone, which diverges at residue 18, most likely from a read error; the protein presented here is translated directly from the DNA. CDR3 length equals 23 residues. Germline V CDR1 and CDR2: TSWWSYY, QGS. J was trimmed by 3 bases and V by 1 base; bases with no gene match: 27. Each sorted gammadelta sample had TRG and TRD chains sequenced. TCRdb processed the multiplex PCR reads again with the CATT caller. Among tens of thousands of delta-chain clones, roughly 1.4% were seen once, and the ten largest hold 7% to 9.5%. Vgamma9/Vdelta2+ and Vdelta2-negative gammadelta T cells were flow-sorted from PBMC for bulk sequencing.

V is TRDV1 and J is TRDJ1; TRDD3 matches at 9 bases. Input material: gamma-delta T cells from blood. The sequence was collected from a pool of human donors (malaria-infected and uninfected, not separated). CDR3 in amino acids: CALGEPFRTLLPLLGEYADKLIF. DNA of the CDR3: TGTGCTCTTGGGGAACCCTTCCGAACCCTCCTCCCTTTACTGGGGGAGTACGCCGATAAACTCATCTTT.